This TCR beta chain was recovered during a study of T-cell memory formation after mild COVID-19. Study-wide context: TCR clusters largely stayed donor specific.

From 5'RACE with constant-segment primers came TCR alpha and TCR beta cDNA libraries that carried sample barcodes and UMIs. Via MiXCR, TCRdb re-called the 5' RACE reads, giving one row per CDR3 protein. The sample has hundreds of thousands of distinct CDR3 sequences, roughly 18% seen once. Study findings and constraints: CD4+ contracting clones lay mainly in CM and EM, CD8+ ones in EMRA. Researchers found some responding clones in pre-infection memory, a sign that cross-reactive memory joined.

Only a few counts were recorded for this clonotype. What it recognizes is unknown. The CDR3 runs to 14 residues. V dropped 5 bases and J dropped 3 bases, with 13 bases sitting between them. The germline gives CDR1 SGHVS, CDR2 FNYEAQ. This sequence was found in an adult woman who had mild COVID-19 (a few samples of this study predate the infection). Cell type and time point are not known. The sequenced sample was PBMCs or a T cell subset sorted from them (not recorded which). V is TRBV7-6 and J is TRBJ1-1; TRBD1 is a possible D gene (6 bases). The CDR3 region is CASSLGAMDTEAFF. Here the CDR3 DNA reads TGTGCCAGCAGCCTGGGGGCGATGGACACTGAAGCTTTCTTT.